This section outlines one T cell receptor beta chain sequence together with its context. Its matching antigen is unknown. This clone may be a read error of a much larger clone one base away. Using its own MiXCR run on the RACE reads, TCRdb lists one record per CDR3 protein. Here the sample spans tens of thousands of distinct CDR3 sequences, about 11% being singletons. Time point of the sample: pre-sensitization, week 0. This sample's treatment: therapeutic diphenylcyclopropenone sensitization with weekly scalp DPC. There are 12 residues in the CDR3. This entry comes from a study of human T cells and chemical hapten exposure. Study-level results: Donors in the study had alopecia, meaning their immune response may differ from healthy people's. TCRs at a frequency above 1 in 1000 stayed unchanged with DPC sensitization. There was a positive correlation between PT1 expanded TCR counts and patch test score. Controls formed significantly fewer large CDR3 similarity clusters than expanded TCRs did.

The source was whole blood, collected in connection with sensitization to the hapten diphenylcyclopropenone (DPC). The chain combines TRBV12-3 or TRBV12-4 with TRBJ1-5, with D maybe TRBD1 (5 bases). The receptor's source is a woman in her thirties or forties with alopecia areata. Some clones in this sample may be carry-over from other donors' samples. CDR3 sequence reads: CASSQGNQSQHF. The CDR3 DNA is TGTGCCAGCAGTCAGGGCAATCAGTCCCAGCATTTT.